Listed below are T cell receptor beta chains from one sample, sequenced in a study of CD4 and CD8 cells across lung adenocarcinoma regions. TCRdb called the PCR reads again in MiXCR, with one record for every CDR3 protein. The profile covers thousands of distinct CDR3 sequences, with about 45% appearing a single time and about 16% taken by the ten largest. Material for sequencing was CD4+ T cells from the margin of a lung tumor. These receptors all stem from a female donor with lung adenocarcinoma. The CD4 and CD8 labels of this study may be unreliable. Both conserved end residues are part of each CDR3. Clone size, where shown, is once, few, many, or a class for clones that have expanded.

>many|TRBJ1-5|TRBV6-1
CASSLRGVAQPQHF
>.|TRBJ2-3|TRBV27
CASSLSKGTQYF
>.|TRBJ2-3|TRBV6-5
CASSLLARSAADTQYF
>.|TRBJ2-5|TRBV10-2
CASTLGLAEKPIRFF
>few|TRBJ2-2|TRBV4-1
CASSWGLPTGELFF
>.|TRBJ2-3|TRBV27
CASKLGAGDKNIQYF
>once|TRBJ2-3|TRBV27
CASRFKGTGATDMQYF
>.|TRBJ1-4|TRBV20-1
CSASSGNEKLFF
>.|TRBJ2-1|TRBV15
CATSRDYANREQFF
>many|TRBJ2-7|TRBV4-1
CASSQEAGTEDEQYF
>medium-sized|TRBJ2-1|TRBV6-4
CASSESSGLYNEQFF
>.|TRBJ2-2|TRBV3-1
CASSQAGGGSFGELFF
>.|TRBJ1-2|TRBV6-1
CASSQRPDGGEGYTF
>.|TRBJ2-2|TRBV6-1
CARGVWGVSTGAQFF
>.|TRBJ2-1|TRBV30
CAWRALFAGISYNEQFF
>few|TRBJ2-1|TRBV27
CASTGRGQNLNEQFF